The present TCR beta chain was sequenced within a study of post-analysis software for immune sequencing data. Study observations and caveats: Diversity measured as normalized Chao1 was significantly lower in multiple sclerosis patients than in controls.

Unique-molecular-identifier-tagged TCR beta cDNA libraries were used. Each CDR3 protein gets one entry after TCRdb re-called the PCR reads with MiXCR. The sample yields 150,000 to 200,000 distinct CDR3 sequences, roughly 40% seen once. Trimming removed 2 bases at V and 2 bases at J, with 13 bases between. Germline values: CDR1 SGHVS, CDR2 FQNEAQ. This CDR3 is 16 amino acids long. With regard to this clonotype: Antigen unknown.

The chain joins TRBV7-8 to TRBJ1-5, with a weak D call TRBD1 (6 bases). The clonotype originates from a girl aged 5-17 years with multiple sclerosis. The sample in question was blood, obtained after autologous hematopoietic stem cell transplantation. DNA for the CDR3: TGTGCCAGCAGCTTACGGACAGAGAAGGGCAATCAGCCCCAGCATTTT. It yields the protein CASSLRTEKGNQPQHF.